A selection of T cell receptor beta chains follows, all from one sample in a study of cytomegalovirus exposure and HLA in healthy donors. Measured with immunoSEQ multiplex PCR; TCRdb has only the in-frame clones, and not every one. The table lists under 200,000 clones, 84% of them singletons. Sequenced: PBMCs. These receptors were collected from a boy younger than 10 in good health and CMV-seronegative. CDR3s include the opening cysteine and the closing phenylalanine or tryptophan. Fields, in order: J gene, clone size, D gene, V gene, CDR3 DNA, CDR3 protein. D genes are given only for firm matches. The size field is filled for only some rows; it gives once, few, many or a size class.

>TRBJ1-1|.|.|TRBV9
TGTGCCAGCAGCGTAGTAGGAGGGCACACTGAAGCTTTCTTT
CASSVVGGHTEAFF
>TRBJ1-2|.|TRBD1|TRBV2
TGTGCCAGCAGGCTCCTTACAGGGGGCGAAGATGGCTACACCTTC
CASRLLTGGEDGYTF
>TRBJ2-1|.|TRBD1|TRBV19
TGTGCCAGTAGTATTGACAGGGATAGCTCCTACAATGAGCAGTTCTTC
CASSIDRDSSYNEQFF
>TRBJ2-7|.|TRBD2|TRBV6-1
TGTGCCAGCAGATGGCGCGGGAGTCTCGTCTACGAGCAGTACTTC
CASRWRGSLVYEQYF
>TRBJ2-7|.|TRBD2|TRBV9
TGTGCCAGCAGCGTAAGCGGGAGGGATGAGCAGTACTTC
CASSVSGRDEQYF
>TRBJ2-3|.|.|TRBV5-4
TGTGCCAGCAGCTTGGGCGGGGCAGATACGCAGTATTTT
CASSLGGADTQYF
>TRBJ1-1|.|.|TRBV7-9
TGTGCCAGCAGCACGCAGGGTGACCCGCTTATGAACACTGAAGCTTTCTTT
CASSTQGDPLMNTEAFF
>TRBJ2-1|.|.|TRBV5-1
TGCGCCAGCAGCCATCCTGACAGCTCCAATGAGCAGTTCTTC
CASSHPDSSNEQFF
>TRBJ2-1|.|TRBD2|TRBV6-5
TGTGCCAGCAGTTACTCTACAGCGGGAGGAAACAATGAGCAGTTCTTC
CASSYSTAGGNNEQFF
>TRBJ2-3|.|TRBD2|TRBV10-1
TGCGCCAGCAGTATTAGCGGGACTAGCACAGATACGCAGTATTTT
CASSISGTSTDTQYF
>TRBJ2-3|.|TRBD1|TRBV11-2
TGTGCCAGCAGCTTTACAGGGGTCGGCACAGATACGCAGTATTTT
CASSFTGVGTDTQYF
>TRBJ1-3|.|TRBD1|TRBV2
TGTGCCAGCAGTGCAGGGGGCGGCTCTGGAAACACCATATATTTT
CASSAGGGSGNTIYF
>TRBJ1-4|few|.|TRBV29-1
TGCAGCGTTTTTCGAGGGGAGGCTAATGAAAAACTGTTTTTT
CSVFRGEANEKLFF
>TRBJ2-5|.|.|TRBV5-1
TGCGCCAGCAGCTCCTACCGAGAGACCCAGTACTTC
CASSSYRETQYF
>TRBJ2-1|.|.|TRBV28
TGTGCCAGCAGTTCAGGTGCCCGATACAATGAGCAGTTCTTC
CASSSGARYNEQFF
>TRBJ2-2|.|.|TRBV29-1
TGCAGCGGCGTGGGGGCGTCGAACACCGGGGAGCTGTTTTTT
CSGVGASNTGELFF
>TRBJ1-2|.|.|TRBV20-1
TGCAGTGCTATGGGGAGCCATGGCTACACCTTC
CSAMGSHGYTF
>TRBJ1-2|.|TRBD1|TRBV2
TGTGCCAGCAGTGAAGAGGGACAGGACCCTAACTATGGCTACACCTTC
CASSEEGQDPNYGYTF
>TRBJ2-3|.|.|TRBV27
TGTGCCAGCAGCCCAGGTAGCACAGATACGCAGTATTTT
CASSPGSTDTQYF
>TRBJ2-7|.|TRBD2|TRBV12-5
TGTGCTAGTGGTTTGGTACTGACTAGCGGGTCGAGCTCCTACGAGCAGTACTTC
CASGLVLTSGSSSYEQYF
>TRBJ1-2|few|TRBD1|TRBV23-1
TGCGCCAGCAGTCAATTAGTCGTTCGGTGGGACAGCCCTAACTATGGCTACACCTTC
CASSQLVVRWDSPNYGYTF
>TRBJ1-1|.|.|TRBV7-2
TGTGCCAGCAGCTTAGACAGGGTGGTCACTGAAGCTTTCTTT
CASSLDRVVTEAFF
>TRBJ2-5|.|TRBD2|TRBV28
TGTGCCAGCAGTTCATTTGGACTAGCGGGATTGGAGACCCAGTACTTC
CASSSFGLAGLETQYF
>TRBJ2-7|once|TRBD1|TRBV25-1
TGTGCCAGCAGTGAACCGGTAGGGGGCCGCAACGAGCAGTACTTC
CASSEPVGGRNEQYF
>TRBJ2-3|.|TRBD2|TRBV2
TGTGCCACCGTTGGACTAGCGTTAATCGGCACAGATACGCAGTATTTT
CATVGLALIGTDTQYF
>TRBJ2-1|.|TRBD1|TRBV6-5
TGTGCCAGCAGTAGATCGGGACAGGGAAGAGGTGAGCAGTTCTTC
CASSRSGQGRGEQFF
>TRBJ1-5|.|TRBD1|TRBV29-1
TGCAGCGTTGTCGAGGGGGCAGGGAATCAGCCCCAGCATTTT
CSVVEGAGNQPQHF
>TRBJ2-1|.|TRBD2|TRBV4-1
TGCGCCAGCAGCCAAGCTAGGGCTAGCGGGAGTAAGTTCTTC
CASSQARASGSKFF
>TRBJ1-2|.|.|TRBV7-9
TGTGCCAGCAGCTCCGTACCGCCCACGGACTATGGCTACACCTTC
CASSSVPPTDYGYTF
>TRBJ2-1|.|TRBD2|TRBV4-2
TGTGCCAGCAGTCCTGACTTGGCGGGAGCTACCTACAATGAGCAGTTCTTC
CASSPDLAGATYNEQFF
>TRBJ2-3|.|.|TRBV4-1
TGCGCCAGCAGCCAACCCAGGTCGGGACTGAGAAAGCGGGCAGATACGCAGTATTTT
CASSQPRSGLRKRADTQYF
>TRBJ1-2|.|TRBD1|TRBV7-2
TGTGCCAGCAGCTTAGTAACCCGACAGGGGTGGTATGGCTACACCTTC
CASSLVTRQGWYGYTF
>TRBJ2-5|.|.|TRBV13
TGTGCCAGCAGCCCGGAGGACTTC
CASSPEDF
>TRBJ1-2|.|TRBD1|TRBV6-5
TGTGCCAGCAGTTCACGACAGGGAGCTAACTATGGCTACACCTTC
CASSSRQGANYGYTF
>TRBJ2-5|.|TRBD1|TRBV19
TGTGCCAGTAGTATGGGACAGGGCCCAGAGACCCAGTACTTC
CASSMGQGPETQYF
>TRBJ2-7|.|.|TRBV28
TGTGCCAGCAAGAGTGGGGCCCTCTACGAGCAGTACTTC
CASKSGALYEQYF
>TRBJ2-1|.|TRBD1|TRBV27
TGTGCCAGCAGGCCCTCCCGAACGGGACAGGGCAACAATGAGCAGTTCTTC
CASRPSRTGQGNNEQFF
>TRBJ2-5|.|TRBD2|TRBV5-4
TGTGCCAGCAGCTTGGAGAATGGTCTAGCGGTGGAGACCCAGTACTTC
CASSLENGLAVETQYF
>TRBJ2-7|.|TRBD2|TRBV7-8
TGTGCCAGCAGCTTAGGGTGGCCTAGCGGGAGCTACGAGCAGTACTTC
CASSLGWPSGSYEQYF
>TRBJ2-3|.|TRBD2|TRBV28
TGTGCCAGCAGTTTATTACTAGCGGGGAAGTGGAGCACAGATACGCAGTATTTT
CASSLLLAGKWSTDTQYF
>TRBJ1-2|.|TRBD1|TRBV5-6
TGTGCCAGCAGCTTCGAGGGGACAGGGGGAGGTGGCTACACCTTC
CASSFEGTGGGGYTF
>TRBJ2-6|.|.|TRBV5-1
TGCGCCAGCAGCTTGGATCGGGGTCCTCCTGGGGCCAACGTCCTGACTTTC
CASSLDRGPPGANVLTF
>TRBJ2-3|.|TRBD2|TRBV11-2
TGTGCCAGCAGCTTAGTAGCGGGAGGGATCACAGATACGCAGTATTTT
CASSLVAGGITDTQYF
>TRBJ2-2|.|TRBD2|TRBV2
TGTGCCAGCAGCCAAGGACTAGTGAGCTATAAAGGGACCGGGGAGCTGTTTTTT
CASSQGLVSYKGTGELFF
>TRBJ2-4|once|.|TRBV10-2
TGCGCCAGCAGTGACGTCGGGTTAGGCATTCAGTACTTC
CASSDVGLGIQYF
>TRBJ2-7|few|.|TRBV6-1
TGTGCCAGCAGTACGCTAGAGACCTACGAGCAGTACTTC
CASSTLETYEQYF
>TRBJ2-2|.|.|TRBV6-6
TGTGCCAGCAGCTTCAGGGTACCGAACACCGGGGAGCTGTTTTTT
CASSFRVPNTGELFF
>TRBJ1-2|.|TRBD1|TRBV6-5
TGTGCCAGCAGTTTCTACCGGGACAGGAGCTATGGCTACACCTTC
CASSFYRDRSYGYTF
>TRBJ2-5|.|TRBD2|TRBV7-2
TGTGCCAGCAGCTTATTAGCGGGAGGTGGCTGGGAGACCCAGTACTTC
CASSLLAGGGWETQYF
>TRBJ2-7|.|TRBD2|TRBV27
TGTGCCAGCAGTGCCTCCGGGACTAGCGGGTTCTCCTACGAGCAGTACTTC
CASSASGTSGFSYEQYF
>TRBJ2-7|.|TRBD2|TRBV5-4
TGTGCCAGCAGCGCCGGGACTAGCGGGAGCACCAGCTCCTACGAGCAGTACTTC
CASSAGTSGSTSSYEQYF
>TRBJ2-5|few|.|TRBV7-2
TGTGCCAGCGCCCCGGAGCGGAAAGAGACCCAGTACTTC
CASAPERKETQYF
>TRBJ2-1|.|TRBD2|TRBV10-3
TGTGCCATCAGGACGACTAGCGGGAGATACAATGAGCAGTTCTTC
CAIRTTSGRYNEQFF
>TRBJ2-7|.|.|TRBV18
TGTGCCAGCTCACTCGGGACAACCTACGAGCAGTACTTC
CASSLGTTYEQYF
>TRBJ2-1|.|.|TRBV6-1
TGTGCCAGCAGTGGGCCCCGGGCCACGCACAGGGTTTTCTACAATGAGCAGTTCTTC
CASSGPRATHRVFYNEQFF